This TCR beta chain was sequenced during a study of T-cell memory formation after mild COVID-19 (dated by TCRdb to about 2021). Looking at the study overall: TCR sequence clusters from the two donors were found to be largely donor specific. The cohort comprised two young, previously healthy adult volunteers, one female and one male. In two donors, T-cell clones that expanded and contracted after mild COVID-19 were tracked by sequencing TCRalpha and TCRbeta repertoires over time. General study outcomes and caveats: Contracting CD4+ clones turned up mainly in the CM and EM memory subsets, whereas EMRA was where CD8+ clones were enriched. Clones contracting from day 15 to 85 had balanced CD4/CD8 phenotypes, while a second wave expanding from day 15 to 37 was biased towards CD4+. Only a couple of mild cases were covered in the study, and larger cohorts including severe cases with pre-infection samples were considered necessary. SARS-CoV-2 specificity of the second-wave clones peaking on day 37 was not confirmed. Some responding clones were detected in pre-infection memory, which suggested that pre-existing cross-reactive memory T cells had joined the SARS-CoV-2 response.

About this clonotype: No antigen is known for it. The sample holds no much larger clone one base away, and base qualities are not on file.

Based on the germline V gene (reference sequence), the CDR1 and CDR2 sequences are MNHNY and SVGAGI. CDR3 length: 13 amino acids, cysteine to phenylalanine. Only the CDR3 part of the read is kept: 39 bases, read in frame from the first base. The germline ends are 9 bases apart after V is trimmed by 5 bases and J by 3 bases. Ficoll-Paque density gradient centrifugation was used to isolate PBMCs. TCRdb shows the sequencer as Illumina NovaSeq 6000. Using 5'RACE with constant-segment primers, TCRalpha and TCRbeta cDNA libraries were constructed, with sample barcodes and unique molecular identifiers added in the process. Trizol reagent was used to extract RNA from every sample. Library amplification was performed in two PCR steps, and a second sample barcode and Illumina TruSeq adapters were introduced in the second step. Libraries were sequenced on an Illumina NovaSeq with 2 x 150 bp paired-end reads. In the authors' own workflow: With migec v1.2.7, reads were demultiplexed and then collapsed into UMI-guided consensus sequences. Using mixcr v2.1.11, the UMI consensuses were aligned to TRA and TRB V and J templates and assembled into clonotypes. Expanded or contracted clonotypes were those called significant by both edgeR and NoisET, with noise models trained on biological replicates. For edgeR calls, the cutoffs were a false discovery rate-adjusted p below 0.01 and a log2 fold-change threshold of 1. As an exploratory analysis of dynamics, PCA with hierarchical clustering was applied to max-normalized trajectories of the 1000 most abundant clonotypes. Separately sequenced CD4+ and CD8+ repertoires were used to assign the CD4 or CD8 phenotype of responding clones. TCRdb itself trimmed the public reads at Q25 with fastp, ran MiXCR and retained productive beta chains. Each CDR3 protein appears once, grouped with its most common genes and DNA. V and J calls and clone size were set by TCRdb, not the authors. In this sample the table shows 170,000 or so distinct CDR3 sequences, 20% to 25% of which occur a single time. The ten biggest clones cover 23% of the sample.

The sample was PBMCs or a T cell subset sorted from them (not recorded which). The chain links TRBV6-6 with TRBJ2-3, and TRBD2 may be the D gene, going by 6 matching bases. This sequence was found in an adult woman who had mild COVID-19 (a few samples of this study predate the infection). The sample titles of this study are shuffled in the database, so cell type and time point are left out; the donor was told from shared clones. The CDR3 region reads CASSAGITDTQYF. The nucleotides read TGTGCCAGCAGTGCGGGAATAACAGATACGCAGTATTTT.